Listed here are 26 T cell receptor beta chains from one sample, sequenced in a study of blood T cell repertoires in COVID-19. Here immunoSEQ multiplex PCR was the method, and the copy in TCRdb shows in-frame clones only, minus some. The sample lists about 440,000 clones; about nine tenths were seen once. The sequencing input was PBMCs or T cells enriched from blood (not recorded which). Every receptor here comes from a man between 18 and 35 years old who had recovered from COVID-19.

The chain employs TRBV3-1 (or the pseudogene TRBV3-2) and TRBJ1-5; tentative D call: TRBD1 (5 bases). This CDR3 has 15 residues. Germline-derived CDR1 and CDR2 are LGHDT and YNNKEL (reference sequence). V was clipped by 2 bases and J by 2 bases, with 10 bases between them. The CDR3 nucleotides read TGTGCCAGCAGCCAAACAGGCCCCGGCAATCAGCCCCAGCATTTT. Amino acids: CASSQTGPGNQPQHF.

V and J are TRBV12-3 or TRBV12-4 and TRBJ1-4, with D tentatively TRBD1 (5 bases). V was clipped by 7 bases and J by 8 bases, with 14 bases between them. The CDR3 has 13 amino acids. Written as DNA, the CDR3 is TGTGCCAGCACCGGGACGGGAGGCGAAAAACTGTTTTTT. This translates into CASTGTGGEKLFF.

CDR3 bases: TGTGCCAGCAGCGTCGGTTTGAACACTGAAGCTTTCTTT. Residues: CASSVGLNTEAFF. This chain uses TRBV6-6 with TRBJ1-1, with D unresolved. The germline gives CDR1 MNHNY, CDR2 SVGAGI (reference sequence). Deletions cut 6 bases from V and 0 bases from J, with 8 bases between. This CDR3 has 13 residues.

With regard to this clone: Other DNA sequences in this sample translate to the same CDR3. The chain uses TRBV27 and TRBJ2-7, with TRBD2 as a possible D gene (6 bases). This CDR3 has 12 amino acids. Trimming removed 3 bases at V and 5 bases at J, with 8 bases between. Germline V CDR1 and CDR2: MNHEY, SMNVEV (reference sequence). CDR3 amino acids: CASSLRGDEQYF. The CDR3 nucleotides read TGTGCCAGCAGTTTGCGGGGAGACGAGCAGTACTTC.

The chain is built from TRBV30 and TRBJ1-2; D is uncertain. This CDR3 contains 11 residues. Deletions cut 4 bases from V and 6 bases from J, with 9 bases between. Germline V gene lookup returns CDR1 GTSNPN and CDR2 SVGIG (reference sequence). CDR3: CAWTSYNGYTF. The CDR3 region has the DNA TGTGCCTGGACGTCTTATAATGGCTACACCTTC.

The CDR3 bases are TGTGCCAGCAGCTTTAGCGCATTTAACAGGGGAACTAATGAAAAACTGTTTTTT. This sequence encodes CASSFSAFNRGTNEKLFF. The V gene is TRBV7-9, the J gene TRBJ1-4; TRBD1 matches 7 bases. This CDR3 region has 18 residues. The J segment lost 1 base and the V segment lost 3 bases, leaving 11 bases of the junction unmatched. Germline V gene data show CDR1 as SEHNR and CDR2 as FQNEAQ (reference sequence).

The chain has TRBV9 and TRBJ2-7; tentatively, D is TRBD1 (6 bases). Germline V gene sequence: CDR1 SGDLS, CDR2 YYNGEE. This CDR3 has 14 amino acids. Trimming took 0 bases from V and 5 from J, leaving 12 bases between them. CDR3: CASSVEARGDEQYF. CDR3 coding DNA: TGTGCCAGCAGCGTAGAAGCCAGGGGTGACGAGCAGTACTTC.

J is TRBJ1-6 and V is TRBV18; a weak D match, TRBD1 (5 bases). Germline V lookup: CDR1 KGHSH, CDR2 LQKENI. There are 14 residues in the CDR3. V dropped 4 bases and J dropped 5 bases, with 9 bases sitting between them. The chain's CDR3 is CASSQGWDNSPLHF. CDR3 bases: TGTGCCAGCTCACAGGGGTGGGATAATTCACCCCTCCACTTT.

The CDR3 protein is CASSSRGIEISGNTIYF. In nucleotides, the CDR3 is TGTGCCAGCAGCAGCAGAGGGATCGAAATCTCTGGAAACACCATATATTTT. The chain couples TRBV7-9 to TRBJ1-3; D unresolved. Germline V gene data show CDR1 as SEHNR and CDR2 as FQNEAQ (reference sequence). The germline V and J ends were trimmed by 5 bases and 0 bases, with 17 bases remaining between them. CDR3 length: 17 residues.

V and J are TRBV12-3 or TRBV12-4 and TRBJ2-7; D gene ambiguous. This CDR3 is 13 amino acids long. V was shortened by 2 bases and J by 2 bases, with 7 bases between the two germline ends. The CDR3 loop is CASSLFNTYEQYF. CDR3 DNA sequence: TGTGCCAGCAGTTTATTCAACACCTACGAGCAGTACTTC.

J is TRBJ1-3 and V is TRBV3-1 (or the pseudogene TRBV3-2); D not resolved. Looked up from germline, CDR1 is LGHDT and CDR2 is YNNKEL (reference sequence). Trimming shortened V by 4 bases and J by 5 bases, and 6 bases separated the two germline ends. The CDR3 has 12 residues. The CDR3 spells CASSPTRNTIYF. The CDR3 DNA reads TGTGCCAGCAGCCCGACTCGAAACACCATATATTTT.

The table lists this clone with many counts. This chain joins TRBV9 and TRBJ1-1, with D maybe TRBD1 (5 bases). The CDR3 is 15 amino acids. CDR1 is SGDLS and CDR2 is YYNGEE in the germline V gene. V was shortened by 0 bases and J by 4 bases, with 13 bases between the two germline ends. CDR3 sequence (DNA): TGTGCCAGCAGCGTAGAAGAGCGGGGGATCACTGAAGCTTTCTTT. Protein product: CASSVEERGITEAFF.

The chain's CDR3 is CAWSVRGLLGETQYF. CDR3 nucleotides: TGTGCCTGGAGTGTACGTGGTCTCCTAGGAGAGACCCAGTACTTC. The rearrangement links TRBV30 to TRBJ2-5; D not certain. Germline V gene lookup returns CDR1 GTSNPN and CDR2 SVGIG (reference sequence). This CDR3 contains 15 residues. V lost 0 bases and J lost 4, with 15 bases in between.

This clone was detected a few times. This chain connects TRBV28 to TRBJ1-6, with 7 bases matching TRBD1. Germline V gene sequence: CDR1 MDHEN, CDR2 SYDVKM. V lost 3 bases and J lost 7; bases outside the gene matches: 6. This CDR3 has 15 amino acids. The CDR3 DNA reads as TGTGCCAGCAGTTTTGCAACAGGGGTGAATTCACCCCTCCACTTT. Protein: CASSFATGVNSPLHF.

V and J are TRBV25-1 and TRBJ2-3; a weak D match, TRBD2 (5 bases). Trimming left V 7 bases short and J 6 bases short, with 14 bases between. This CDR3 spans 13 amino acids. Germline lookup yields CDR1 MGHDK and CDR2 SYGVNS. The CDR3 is CASTPFPGDTQYF. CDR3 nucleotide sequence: TGTGCCAGCACCCCGTTCCCGGGGGATACGCAGTATTTT.

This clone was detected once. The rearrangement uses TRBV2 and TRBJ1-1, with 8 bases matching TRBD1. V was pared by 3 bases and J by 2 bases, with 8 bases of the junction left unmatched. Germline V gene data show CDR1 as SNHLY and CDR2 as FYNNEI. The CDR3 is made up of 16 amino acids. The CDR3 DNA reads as TGTGCCAGCAGTGAGGATTGGGACAGGAGAAACACTGAAGCTTTCTTT. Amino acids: CASSEDWDRRNTEAFF.

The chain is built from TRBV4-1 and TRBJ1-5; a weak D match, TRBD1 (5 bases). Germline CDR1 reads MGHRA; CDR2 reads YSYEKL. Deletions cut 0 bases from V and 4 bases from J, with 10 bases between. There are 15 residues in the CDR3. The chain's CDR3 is CASSQDGTGNQPQHF. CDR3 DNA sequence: TGCGCCAGCAGCCAAGATGGAACAGGTAATCAGCCCCAGCATTTT.

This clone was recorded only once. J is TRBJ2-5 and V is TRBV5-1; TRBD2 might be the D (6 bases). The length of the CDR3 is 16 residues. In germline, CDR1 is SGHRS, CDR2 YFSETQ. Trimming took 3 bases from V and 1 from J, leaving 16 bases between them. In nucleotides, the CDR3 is TGCGCCAGCAGCTGGAGAGTAGCGGAACCCCAAGAGACCCAGTACTTC. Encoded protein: CASSWRVAEPQETQYF.

CDR3 loop: CATSRDLASGRIGELFF. The CDR3 DNA is TGTGCCACCAGCAGAGATCTGGCTAGCGGGAGGATCGGGGAGCTGTTTTTT. The V call is TRBV15, the J call TRBJ2-2; 11 bases match TRBD2. Looked up from germline, CDR1 is LNHNV and CDR2 is YYDKDF (reference sequence). CDR3 length: 17 amino acids. With 0 bases clipped from V and 7 bases from J, the junction kept 7 bases outside the gene matches.

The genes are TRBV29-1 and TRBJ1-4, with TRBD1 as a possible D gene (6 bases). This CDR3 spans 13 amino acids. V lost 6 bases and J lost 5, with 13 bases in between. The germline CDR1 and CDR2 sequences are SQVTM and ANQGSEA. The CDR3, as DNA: TGCAGCGTGCAGCGGGACACCAATGAAAAACTGTTTTTT. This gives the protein CSVQRDTNEKLFF.

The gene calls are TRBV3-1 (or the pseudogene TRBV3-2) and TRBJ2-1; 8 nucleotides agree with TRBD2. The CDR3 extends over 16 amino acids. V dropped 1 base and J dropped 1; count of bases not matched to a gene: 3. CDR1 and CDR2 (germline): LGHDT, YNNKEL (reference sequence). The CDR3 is CASSQVAGTSYNEQFF. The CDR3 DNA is TGTGCCAGCAGCCAAGTAGCGGGGACTTCCTACAATGAGCAGTTCTTC.

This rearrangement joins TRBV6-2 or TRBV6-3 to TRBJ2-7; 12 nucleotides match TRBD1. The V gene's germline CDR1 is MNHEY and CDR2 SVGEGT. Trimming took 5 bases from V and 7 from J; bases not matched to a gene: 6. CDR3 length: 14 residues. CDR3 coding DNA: TGTGCCAGCAGTCGGGGGACAGGGGGCTGGGAGCAGTACTTC. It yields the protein CASSRGTGGWEQYF.

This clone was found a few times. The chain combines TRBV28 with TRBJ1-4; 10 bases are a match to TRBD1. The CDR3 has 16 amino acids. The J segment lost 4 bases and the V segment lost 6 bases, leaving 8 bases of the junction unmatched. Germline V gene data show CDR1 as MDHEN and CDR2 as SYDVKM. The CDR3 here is CASSAPGQGFNEKLFF. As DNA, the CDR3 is TGTGCCAGCAGCGCCCCGGGACAGGGGTTTAATGAAAAACTGTTTTTT.

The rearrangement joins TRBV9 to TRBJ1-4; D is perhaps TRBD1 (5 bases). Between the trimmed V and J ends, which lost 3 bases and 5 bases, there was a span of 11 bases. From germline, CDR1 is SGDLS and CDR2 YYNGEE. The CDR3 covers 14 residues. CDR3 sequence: CASSGGRANEKLFF. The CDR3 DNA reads TGTGCCAGCAGCGGGGGCAGGGCGAATGAAAAACTGTTTTTT.

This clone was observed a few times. The DNA of the CDR3 is TGTGCCAGCAGCCCCCCGGGTTATGGCTACACCTTC. Translating gives CASSPPGYGYTF. The chain joins TRBV9 to TRBJ1-2; D unclear. V shed 4 bases and J shed 5 bases, with 9 bases lying between them. CDR1 and CDR2 from the germline V gene are SGDLS and YYNGEE. There are 12 residues in the CDR3.

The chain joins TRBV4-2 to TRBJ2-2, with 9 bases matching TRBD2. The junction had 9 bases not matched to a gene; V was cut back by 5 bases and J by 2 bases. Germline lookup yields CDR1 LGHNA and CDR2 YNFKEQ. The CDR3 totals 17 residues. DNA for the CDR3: TGTGCCAGCAGCAGTCGTACCGGGACTAGCAACACCGGGGAGCTGTTTTTT. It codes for CASSSRTGTSNTGELFF.